The clone carrying this T cell receptor (beta chain) was detected only once. Its specificity is not known. The data belong to a study of cytomegalovirus exposure and HLA in healthy donors. CDR1 is LGHNA, CDR2 YSLEER, per germline. The V gene end was trimmed by 2 bases and the J gene end by 2 bases; junction bases not matched to a gene: 3. The CDR3 extends over 16 amino acids. The PCR contained 60 Vbeta and 13 Jbeta primers. How the authors handled the data: About 88 million unique TCR beta chains, roughly 11 million of them shared, were counted by a later analysis. Profiling relied on immunoSEQ multiplex PCR, and the TCRdb table lists in-frame clones only, not all of them. The DNA was the basis for D and trimming; V, J and clone size are from that table. Found here are some 110,000 clones, over 60% of them singletons; the top ten hold around 4.9%. Findings and limits, study-wide: Later on, an analysis tied around 17,000 TCR beta sequences to HLA alleles at 0.05 false discovery rate.

The V gene is TRBV4-3, the J gene TRBJ2-5, with 12 bases lining up with TRBD2. The sequencing input was PBMCs. The receptor's source is a man younger than 40 in good health and CMV-seropositive. The CDR3 DNA reads as TGCGCCAGCAGCCAACACCTAGCGGGGGGGCAAGAGACCCAGTACTTC. This gives the protein CASSQHLAGGQETQYF.